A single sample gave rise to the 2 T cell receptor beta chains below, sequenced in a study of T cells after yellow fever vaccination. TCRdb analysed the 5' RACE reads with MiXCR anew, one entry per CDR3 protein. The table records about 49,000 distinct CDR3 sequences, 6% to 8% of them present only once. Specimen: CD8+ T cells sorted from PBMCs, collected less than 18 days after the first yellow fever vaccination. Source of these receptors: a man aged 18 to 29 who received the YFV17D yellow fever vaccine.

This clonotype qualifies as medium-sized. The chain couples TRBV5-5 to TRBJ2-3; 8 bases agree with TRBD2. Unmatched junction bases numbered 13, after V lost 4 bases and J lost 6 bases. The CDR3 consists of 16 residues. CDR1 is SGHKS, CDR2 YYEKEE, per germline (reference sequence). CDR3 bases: TGTGCCAGCAGCCCATTGGGACTAGTCTCATCCGATACGCAGTATTTT. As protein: CASSPLGLVSSDTQYF. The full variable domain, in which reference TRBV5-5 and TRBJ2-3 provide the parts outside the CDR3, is DAGVTQSPTHLIKTRGQQVTLRCSPISGHKSVSWYQQVLGQGPQFIFQYYEKEERGRGNFPDRFSARQFPNYSSELNVNALLLGDSALYLCASSPLGLVSSDTQYFGPGTRLTVL.

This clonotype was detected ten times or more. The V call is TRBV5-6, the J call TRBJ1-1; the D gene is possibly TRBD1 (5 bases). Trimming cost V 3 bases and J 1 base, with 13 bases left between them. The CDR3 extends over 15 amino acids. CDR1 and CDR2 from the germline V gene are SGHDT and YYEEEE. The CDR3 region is CASSSKWDGNTEAFF. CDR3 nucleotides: TGTGCCAGCAGCTCAAAATGGGACGGGAACACTGAAGCTTTCTTT.